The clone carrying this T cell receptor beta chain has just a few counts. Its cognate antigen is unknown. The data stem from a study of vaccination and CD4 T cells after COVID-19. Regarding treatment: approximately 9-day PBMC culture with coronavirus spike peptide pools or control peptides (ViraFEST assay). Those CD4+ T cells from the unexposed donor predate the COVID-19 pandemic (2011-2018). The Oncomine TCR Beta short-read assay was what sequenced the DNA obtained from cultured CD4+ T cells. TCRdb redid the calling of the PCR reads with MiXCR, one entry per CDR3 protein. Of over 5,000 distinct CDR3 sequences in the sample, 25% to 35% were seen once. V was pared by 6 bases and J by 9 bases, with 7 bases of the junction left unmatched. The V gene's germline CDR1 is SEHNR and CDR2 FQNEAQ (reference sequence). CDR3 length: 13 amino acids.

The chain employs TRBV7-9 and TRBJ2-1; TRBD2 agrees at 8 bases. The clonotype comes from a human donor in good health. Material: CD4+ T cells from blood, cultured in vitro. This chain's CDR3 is CASRFRGGGEQFF. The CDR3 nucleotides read TGTGCCAGCAGATTTCGGGGGGGAGGTGAGCAGTTCTTC.